The entry that follows covers one TCR beta chain sequence. Its antigen is undetermined. These data are taken from a study of shared clonotypes between healthy human individuals. Study-wide results and caveats: Among donors, the sharing of clonotypes was expected to be influenced by sequencing depth. The study sampled only blood, and tissue repertoires likely differ. Four donors had roughly 5.2% of their naive CD4 clonotypes in common.

CDR1 and CDR2 from the germline V gene are SGHDT and YYEEEE. CDR3 size: 12 residues. V lost 0 bases and J 8 bases, leaving 5 bases between the germline ends. Clones were sequenced by immunoSEQ multiplex PCR, and TCRdb holds only the in-frame ones, with some missing. The sample consists of over a million clones, about 96% of them appearing once. This rearrangement joins TRBV5-6 to TRBJ1-4; D is uncertain. The sample comprised naive CD4+ T cells sorted from blood. The subset denotes: CD45RA+ positively selected. The receptor comes from a young man in good health. CDR3 loop: CASSLGWEKLFF. CDR3 coding DNA: TGTGCCAGCAGCTTGGGTTGGGAAAAACTGTTTTTT.